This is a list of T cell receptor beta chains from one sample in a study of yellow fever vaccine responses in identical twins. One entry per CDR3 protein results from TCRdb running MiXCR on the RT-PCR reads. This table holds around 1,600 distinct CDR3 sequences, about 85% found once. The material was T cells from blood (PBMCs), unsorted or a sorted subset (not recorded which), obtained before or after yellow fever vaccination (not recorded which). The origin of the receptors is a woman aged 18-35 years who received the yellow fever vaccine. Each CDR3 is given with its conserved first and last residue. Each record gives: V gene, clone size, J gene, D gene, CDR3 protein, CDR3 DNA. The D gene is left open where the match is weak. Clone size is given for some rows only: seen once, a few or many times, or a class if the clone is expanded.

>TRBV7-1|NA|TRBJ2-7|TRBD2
CASSSPGLVSYEQYF
TGTGCCAGCAGCTCACCGGGACTAGTCTCCTACGAGCAGTACTTC
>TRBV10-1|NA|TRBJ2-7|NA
CASSPGVAYEQYF
TGCGCCAGCAGTCCAGGGGTGGCCTACGAGCAGTACTTC
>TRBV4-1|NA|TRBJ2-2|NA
CASSQEEGGKLFF
TGCGCCAGCAGCCAAGAGGAAGGGGGGAAGCTGTTTTTT
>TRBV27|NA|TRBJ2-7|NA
CASSSYYEQYF
TGTGCCAGCAGCTCCTACTACGAGCAGTACTTC
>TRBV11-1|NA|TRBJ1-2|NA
CASSHERTPVNYGYTF
TGTGCCAGCAGCCACGAAAGGACACCGGTGAACTATGGCTACACCTTC
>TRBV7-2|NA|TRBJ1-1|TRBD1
CASSLLGQGNTEAFF
TGTGCCAGCAGCTTATTAGGACAGGGGAACACTGAAGCTTTCTTT
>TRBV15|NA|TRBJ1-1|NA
CATSREAGPGTEAFF
TGTGCCACCAGCAGAGAGGCTGGGCCGGGGACTGAAGCTTTCTTT
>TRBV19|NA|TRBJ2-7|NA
CASSPADLYEQYF
TGTGCCAGTAGTCCCGCCGACTTGTACGAGCAGTACTTC
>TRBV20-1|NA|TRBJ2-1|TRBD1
CSAKTGPNEQFF
TGCAGTGCTAAGACAGGGCCTAATGAGCAGTTCTTC
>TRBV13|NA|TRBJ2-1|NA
CATRAREDNEQFF
TGTGCCACCAGGGCCAGGGAGGACAATGAGCAGTTCTTC
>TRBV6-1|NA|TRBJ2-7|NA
CASSPFGGTNYEQYF
TGTGCCAGCAGCCCATTTGGAGGAACAAACTACGAGCAGTACTTC
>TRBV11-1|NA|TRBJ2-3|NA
CASSPQGTQYF
TGTGCCAGCAGCCCGCAGGGGACGCAGTATTTT
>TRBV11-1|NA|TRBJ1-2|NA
CASSLRASNYGYTF
TGTGCCAGCAGCCTCCGGGCCTCTAACTATGGCTACACCTTC
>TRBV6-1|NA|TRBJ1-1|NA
CASSTDWRLTEAFF
TGTGCCAGCAGTACAGATTGGCGGCTTACTGAAGCTTTCTTT
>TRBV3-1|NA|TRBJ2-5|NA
CASSSLGETQYF
TGTGCCAGCAGCAGCCTGGGTGAGACCCAGTACTTC
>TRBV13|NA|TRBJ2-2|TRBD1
CASLYGQGTGELFF
TGTGCCAGCCTATATGGACAGGGCACCGGGGAGCTGTTTTTT
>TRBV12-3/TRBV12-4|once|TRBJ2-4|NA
CASEEVPGDKNIQYF
TGTGCCAGCGAAGAAGTTCCGGGAGACAAAAACATTCAGTACTTC
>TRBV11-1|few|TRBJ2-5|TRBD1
CASSVDTGGQETQYF
TGTGCCAGCAGCGTTGACACAGGGGGCCAAGAGACCCAGTACTTC
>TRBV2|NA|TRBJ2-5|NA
CASSGGETQYF
TGTGCCAGCAGTGGCGGAGAGACCCAGTACTTC
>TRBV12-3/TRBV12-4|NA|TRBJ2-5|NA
CASSLAQETQYF
TGTGCCAGCAGTTTAGCTCAAGAGACCCAGTACTTC
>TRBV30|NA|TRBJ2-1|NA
CAWSVRDLEQFF
TGTGCCTGGAGTGTACGTGATCTTGAGCAGTTCTTC
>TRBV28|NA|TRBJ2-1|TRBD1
CASSIQGIYNEQFF
TGTGCCAGCAGTATACAGGGGATATACAATGAGCAGTTCTTC
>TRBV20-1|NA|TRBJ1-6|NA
CSARDDGNSPLHF
TGCAGTGCTAGAGATGACGGTAATTCACCCCTCCACTTT
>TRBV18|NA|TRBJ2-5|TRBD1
CASSPLDRGETQYF
TGTGCCAGCTCACCGCTGGACAGGGGGGAGACCCAGTACTTC